Below are 10 T cell receptor beta chains sequenced from a single sample in a study of blood T cells in healthy people across ages. A second PCR of 7 to 11 cycles used a sample-barcoded 5' primer and a J-beta primer mix. TCRdb re-called the 5' RACE reads through MiXCR, storing one row per CDR3 protein. The sample consists of around 710,000 distinct CDR3 sequences, 43% of them appearing once. The material sequenced was blood. The receptors derive from a woman aged 55-70 years in good health.

Comments on this clonotype: This clone may be a read error of a much larger clone one base away. The chain couples TRBV29-1 to TRBJ2-1, with 7 nucleotides matching TRBD2. V shed 2 bases, J shed 4 bases, and the junction held 5 bases outside the gene matches. Looked up from germline, CDR1 is SQVTM and CDR2 is ANQGSEA. The CDR3 contains 14 residues. As DNA, the CDR3 is TGCAGCGTTGAAAAGGCAGCGGGATACAATGAGCAGTTCTTC. Its translation is CSVEKAAGYNEQFF.

This clonotype was observed a handful of times. This sequence joins TRBV11-1 and TRBJ2-4; D is perhaps TRBD1 (7 bases). Germline assignment: CDR1 SGHAT and CDR2 FQDESV (reference sequence). CDR3 length equals 16 residues. V was clipped by 5 bases and J by 0 bases, with 14 bases between them. DNA for the CDR3: TGTGCCAGCAGCACGTCAGGGGGGCTAGCCAAAAACATTCAGTACTTC. Encoded protein: CASSTSGGLAKNIQYF. The whole variable domain, remainder taken from reference TRBV11-1 and TRBJ2-4, is EAEVAQSPRYKITEKSQAVAFWCDPISGHATLYWYRQILGQGPELLVQFQDESVVDDSQLPKDRFSAERLKGVDSTLKIQPAELGDSAMYLCASSTSGGLAKNIQYFGAGTRLSVL.

The CDR3 sequence: CASSQDKLPTDTQYF. As DNA, the CDR3 is TGCGCCAGCAGCCAAGATAAACTACCCACAGATACGCAGTATTTT. The chain recombines TRBV4-3 with TRBJ2-3, with D unclear. The CDR3 spans 15 residues. Per germline, CDR1 LGHNA and CDR2 YSLEER. Trimming cost V 0 bases and J 2 bases, with 9 bases left between them.

The chain uses TRBV6-2 or TRBV6-3 and TRBJ2-7; 7 positions agree with TRBD2. V lost 5 bases to trimming and J lost 2 bases; unmatched junction nucleotides: 3. This CDR3 is 13 amino acids long. Per the germline V gene, CDR1 is MNHEY and CDR2 is SVGEGT. The CDR3 is CASSGGVAYEQYF. The CDR3 DNA is TGTGCCAGCAGTGGGGGGGTCGCCTACGAGCAGTACTTC.

This clonotype showed up just once. J is TRBJ1-2 and V is TRBV3-1, with no clear D. The V and J ends lost 7 bases and 7 bases respectively, with 10 bases between them. Germline loops: CDR1 LGHDT, CDR2 YNNKEL (reference sequence). This CDR3 spans 11 amino acids. The CDR3 here is CASKQAGGYTF. The DNA for the CDR3 is TGTGCCAGCAAGCAGGCTGGTGGCTACACCTTC.

In its sample, this clonotype was seen a few times. The rearrangement links TRBV7-3 to TRBJ2-3; 9 positions agree with TRBD2. Unmatched junction bases numbered 10, after V lost 4 bases and J lost 5 bases. The germline CDR1 and CDR2 sequences are SGHTA and FQGTGA. The CDR3 length is 16 residues. The CDR3 sequence: CASSSSRRGGRDTQYF. The CDR3 DNA reads TGTGCCAGCAGCTCCTCTAGGCGGGGGGGAAGAGATACGCAGTATTTT. The whole variable domain, remainder taken from reference TRBV7-3 and TRBJ2-3, is GAGVSQTPSNKVTEKGKYVELRCDPISGHTALYWYRQSLGQGPEFLIYFQGTGAADDSGLPNDRFFAVRPEGSVSTLKIQRTERGDSAVYLCASSSSRRGGRDTQYFGPGTRLTVL.

The chain uses TRBV20-1 and TRBJ2-7; 7 bases fit TRBD2. CDR1 and CDR2 from the germline V gene are DFQATT and SNEGSKA (reference sequence). The CDR3 has 13 amino acids. V dropped 5 bases and J dropped 2; count of bases not matched to a gene: 6. The CDR3 region is CSAPSGATYEQYF. For the CDR3, the DNA is TGCAGTGCTCCTAGCGGAGCGACCTACGAGCAGTACTTC.

The sample holds a few counts of this clonotype. This rearrangement joins TRBV20-1 to TRBJ2-6, with D perhaps matching TRBD1 (5 bases). V lost 4 bases and J lost 0, with 7 bases in between. This CDR3 has 14 amino acids. From germline, CDR1 is DFQATT and CDR2 SNEGSKA (reference sequence). CDR3 in amino acids: CSATGSSGANVLTF. The DNA for the CDR3 is TGCAGTGCTACAGGGTCCTCTGGGGCCAACGTCCTGACTTTC.

Only one count was recorded for this clonotype. The chain couples TRBV2 to TRBJ2-1; D unclear. The J call may be incorrect, as the DNA end agrees better with TRBJ2-7. The CDR3 covers 15 residues. The germline CDR1 and CDR2 sequences are SNHLY and FYNNEI. The CDR3 sequence is CASRKESNSYNEQYF. In nucleotides, the CDR3 is TGTGCCAGCAGAAAAGAGTCCAACTCCTACAATGAGCAGTACTTC.

Only a few counts were recorded for this clonotype. This rearrangement joins TRBV5-1 to TRBJ2-7, with 11 positions matching TRBD1. V gave up 4 bases and J gave up 4 bases; unmatched junction bases: 4. Germline-derived CDR1 and CDR2 are SGHRS and YFSETQ. The CDR3 is 14 residues long. The DNA for the CDR3 is TGCGCCAGCAGCCGGGACAGGGGGGAGTACGAGCAGTACTTC. Amino acid sequence: CASSRDRGEYEQYF.